This record looks at one T cell receptor beta chain sequence and its context. What it binds is unknown. PCR used 60 Vbeta primers and 13 Jbeta primers. Assay: immunoSEQ multiplex PCR; the TCRdb copy retains only in-frame clones and omits some. The sample lists 150,000 to 200,000 clones, around 80% occurring once. The record originates from a study of cytomegalovirus exposure and HLA in healthy donors. Looking at the study overall: As released early, the data held some 85 million unique TCRs from HLA-typed donors. Study conclusions and caveats: In an earlier analysis, in around 590 donors, most V segments appeared productive either ~87% or ~30% of the time. Indistinguishable V segments, including TRBV6-2 and TRBV6-3, were excluded. Confirmation in vitro established that three CMV-associated chains were specific for CMV antigens.

Trimming at V came to 0 bases and at J to 1 base, leaving 3 bases not matched to a gene. CDR3 size: 16 residues. Germline V gene lookup returns CDR1 GTSNPN and CDR2 SVGIG (reference sequence). The chain carries TRBV30 and TRBJ2-2; TRBD1 agrees at 9 bases. The origin of this receptor is a woman aged 18-29 years in good health and CMV-seronegative. The sample was PBMCs. The CDR3 DNA is TGTGCCTGGAGTGTAACAGGGGGCGGGAACACCGGGGAGCTGTTTTTT. Its protein is CAWSVTGGGNTGELFF.